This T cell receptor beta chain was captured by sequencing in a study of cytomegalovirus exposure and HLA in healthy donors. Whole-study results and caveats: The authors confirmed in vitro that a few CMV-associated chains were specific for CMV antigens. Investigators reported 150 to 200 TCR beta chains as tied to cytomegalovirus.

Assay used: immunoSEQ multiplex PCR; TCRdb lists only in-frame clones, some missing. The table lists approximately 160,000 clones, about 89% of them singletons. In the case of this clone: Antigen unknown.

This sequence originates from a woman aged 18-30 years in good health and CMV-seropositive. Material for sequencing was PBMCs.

The chain's CDR3 is CAWSVRGNSYEQYF. The CDR3 bases are TGTGCCTGGAGTGTACGAGGCAACTCCTACGAGCAGTACTTC. The rearrangement uses TRBV30 and TRBJ2-7; no reliable D call. This CDR3 has 14 amino acids. V was pared by 0 bases and J by 0 bases, with 9 bases between. Looked up from germline, CDR1 is GTSNPN and CDR2 is SVGIG (reference sequence).